These T cell receptor beta chains were read from a single sample in a study of T cell repertoires in cytomegalovirus infection. No antigen has been assigned to these receptors. A single record per CDR3 protein comes from TCRdb applying MiXCR to the reads. The sample lists 700,000 to 850,000 distinct CDR3 sequences; 30% to 35% were seen once. The sample here was cultured CD8+ T cells from PBMCs, taken from culture after CMV antigen stimulation. The receptors come from a human donor in good health (CMV status not recorded). Some clones in this sample may be carry-over from other donors' samples. Each CDR3 is given with its conserved first and last residue. D genes are given only for firm matches. The listing skips clone size in some rows; elsewhere it reads once, few, many or a size class.

V,size,J,D,CDR3,DNA
TRBV12-3/TRBV12-4,few,TRBJ2-5,NA,CASSPREETQYF,TGTGCCAGCAGCCCCCGGGAAGAGACCCAGTACTTC
TRBV19,NA,TRBJ2-7,TRBD2,CASSPAWGGAYEQYF,TGTGCCAGTAGTCCGGCCTGGGGAGGGGCCTACGAGCAGTACTTC
TRBV13,NA,TRBJ1-2,TRBD1,CASSSGRTGRGYTF,TGTGCCAGCAGCTCTGGCAGGACAGGGAGGGGCTACACCTTC
TRBV6-8,NA,TRBJ2-5,TRBD2,CASIVLAGGPGETQYF,TGTGCCAGCATTGTTTTAGCGGGGGGGCCAGGGGAGACCCAGTACTTC
TRBV20-1,many,TRBJ2-1,TRBD1,CSANSLDRGGTGSNNEQFF,TGCAGTGCTAATTCCCTCGACAGGGGGGGAACCGGATCGAACAATGAGCAGTTCTTC
TRBV12-3/TRBV12-4,NA,TRBJ1-3,NA,CASSFLVGIGNTIYF,TGTGCCAGCAGTTTTTTGGTCGGCATTGGAAACACCATATATTTT
TRBV5-6,NA,TRBJ1-1,NA,CASSFGIGTEAFF,TGTGCCAGCAGCTTCGGGATAGGCACTGAAGCTTTCTTT
TRBV6-5,few,TRBJ2-1,NA,CASSYRDEGIGSYNEQFF,TGTGCCAGCAGTTACCGGGACGAGGGTATAGGCTCCTACAATGAGCAGTTCTTC
TRBV7-2,NA,TRBJ1-2,TRBD1,CASSFPGDRGHVSGYTF,TGTGCCAGCAGCTTCCCTGGTGACAGGGGGCATGTAAGTGGCTACACCTTC
TRBV5-1,NA,TRBJ2-7,NA,CASRLQRAAYEQYF,TGCGCCAGCCGCCTTCAGAGGGCAGCCTACGAGCAGTACTTC
TRBV2,few,TRBJ1-3,NA,CATLAGNTIYF,TGTGCCACCCTTGCGGGAAACACCATATATTTT
TRBV6-6,few,TRBJ2-7,NA,CASSRDRSISYEQYF,TGTGCCAGCAGTCGCGACAGGAGCATATCCTACGAGCAGTACTTC